This T cell receptor (beta chain) is from a study of beta chain features in type 1 diabetes. Notes on the study in general: Highly expressing activated T cells could be over-counted with a cDNA template. For Type 1 diabetes patients, all four CD4+ subsets carried TCRB CDR3s that were moderately but significantly shorter.

Researchers reported sorting CD4+ naive, central memory, regulatory and stem cell-like memory cells via CD45RO/CCR7/CD25/CD127/CD95/CD27. Trimming removed 0 bases from V and 5 bases from J, with 11 bases in between. This CDR3 has 14 residues. CDR1 and CDR2 (germline): SGHRS, YFSETQ. Isolated RNA was reverse transcribed in full, so expressed TCRB transcripts were sequenced. The data were produced by immunoSEQ multiplex PCR, yet TCRdb's version contains in-frame clones alone and is incomplete. The sample carries 810,000 or so clones, about a sixth recorded once. Comment on this clone: Its antigen is as yet unknown.

The TCR comes from a woman aged 18 to 35 in good health. The rearrangement joins TRBV5-1 to TRBJ2-5; D is uncertain. Sequenced: naive CD4+ T cells from blood. The CDR3 spells CASSLGVSLETQYF. Here the CDR3 DNA reads TGCGCCAGCAGCTTGGGGGTGAGCTTGGAGACCCAGTACTTC. Complete variable domain (other parts from reference TRBV5-1 and TRBJ2-5): KAGVTQTPRYLIKTRGQQVTLSCSPISGHRSVSWYQQTPGQGLQFLFEYFSETQRNKGNFPGRFSGRQFSNSRSEMNVSTLELGDSALYLCASSLGVSLETQYFGPGTRLLVL.